This is a list of T cell receptor beta chains from one sample in a study of CD8+CD57+ T cells in acquired aplastic anemia. TCRdb passed the reads through MiXCR, listing each CDR3 protein once. This table holds 200,000 to 250,000 distinct CDR3 sequences, more than 40% found once. Sequenced: sorted CD4+, CD8+, or CD8+CD57+ T cells (not recorded which) from PBMCs. The receptors were gathered from a human donor with aplastic anemia. Both conserved end residues are part of each CDR3. Each record gives: J gene, V gene, D gene, CDR3 length, clone size, CDR3 DNA, CDR3 protein. A D gene is named only where the DNA matches it firmly. The size of a clone is reported for some rows only, either as once, few or many, or as a class for expanded clones.

>TRBJ1-1|TRBV7-2|TRBD1|14|NA
TGTGCCAGCAGCTTAAAACGACAGGGGGTTGAAGCTTTCTTT
CASSLKRQGVEAFF
>TRBJ2-7|TRBV15|TRBD2|12|many
TGTGCCACCAGCGAGCGGGGAGGCGAGCAGTACTTC
CATSERGGEQYF
>TRBJ1-6|TRBV10-3|TRBD1|15|NA
TGTGCCATCAGACAACAGGGGGCAAATAATTCACCCCTCCACTTT
CAIRQQGANNSPLHF
>TRBJ2-6|TRBV27|NA|13|NA
TGTGCCAGCAGAACTACTGGGGCCAACGTCCTGACTTTC
CASRTTGANVLTF
>TRBJ1-5|TRBV6-6|NA|13|many
TGTGCCAGCAGTCGGCCGAACAATCAGCCCCAGCATTTT
CASSRPNNQPQHF
>TRBJ1-2|TRBV28|TRBD1|13|NA
TGTGCCAGCAGTTACAGGGGAGGATATGGCTACACCTTC
CASSYRGGYGYTF
>TRBJ2-3|TRBV20-1|TRBD2|15|NA
TGCAGTGCTAGGGTAACTAGCGGGGGGATGGATACGCAGTATTTT
CSARVTSGGMDTQYF
>TRBJ1-1|TRBV15|NA|13|many
TGTGCCACCAGCAGAGCCAGGGACACTGAAGCTTTCTTT
CATSRARDTEAFF
>TRBJ2-7|TRBV2|NA|14|NA
TGCGCCAGCAGCTCGGGACTCGGACCGGCGGGGCAGTACTTC
CASSSGLGPAGQYF
>TRBJ1-5|TRBV27|TRBD1|17|NA
TGTGCCAGCAGTAACCTCAAGACAGGGTTCAAGGATCAGCCCCAGCATTTT
CASSNLKTGFKDQPQHF
>TRBJ2-2|TRBV20-1|NA|15|many
TGCAGTGCGGACCGGGCCCCGGGAAGGACCGGGGAGCTGTTTTTT
CSADRAPGRTGELFF
>TRBJ2-3|TRBV9|NA|15|many
TGTGCCAGCAGCGTAGGAGGAGCTGTACCAGATACGCAGTATTTT
CASSVGGAVPDTQYF
>TRBJ1-1|TRBV20-1|NA|17|once
TGCAGTGCTAGAGATCCCGGACAGTATGAGATGAACACTGAAGCTTTCTTT
CSARDPGQYEMNTEAFF
>TRBJ1-2|TRBV5-5|NA|11|NA
TGTGCCAGCAGCTTGGGACGCGACTACACCTTC
CASSLGRDYTF
>TRBJ2-7|TRBV20-1|NA|14|many
TGCAGTGCTAGATCTAGACAGGCCTACCGGGAGCAGTACTTC
CSARSRQAYREQYF
>TRBJ2-7|TRBV10-3|NA|16|few
TGTGCCAGCAGTCATGGGACCCCGACTTCCTACTACGAGCAGTACTTC
CASSHGTPTSYYEQYF
>TRBJ1-1|TRBV20-1|NA|16|many
TGCAGTGCTAGAGACCTATATAAGGGGCAGGACACTGAAGCTTTCTTT
CSARDLYKGQDTEAFF
>TRBJ1-2|TRBV6-2/TRBV6-3|NA|17|few
TGTGCCAGCAGTTACGAGCACAGCATTCGGTCGGGCTATGGCTACACCTTC
CASSYEHSIRSGYGYTF
>TRBJ2-5|TRBV12-3/TRBV12-4|TRBD2|16|many
TGTGCCAGCAGTTTCCATCTAGCGGGAGGAGGAGAAACCCAGTACTTC
CASSFHLAGGGETQYF